Following are 2 T cell receptor beta chains from one sample sequenced in a study of post-analysis software for immune sequencing data (dated by TCRdb to 2015 to 2017). Broad study findings and their caveats: Patients showed significantly higher frequencies than controls for several TRBV segments, among them TRBV5-6, TRBV5-1 and TRBV20-1.

Libraries came from PCR. The sequencing machine was an Illumina HiSeq 2500. Unique molecular identifiers were incorporated into TCR beta cDNA libraries to reduce PCR and sequencing biases. The public reads were reprocessed in TCRdb via fastp at Q25 and MiXCR, keeping in-frame beta chains. Rows are combined by CDR3 protein, so each entry shows the most common genes and DNA. The sample yields a few hundred thousand distinct CDR3 sequences; roughly 45% were counted once. The biggest ten clones account for about an eighth of the sample. Their cognate antigens are unknown. Sequencing was done on a sample of blood. Receptors were obtained from a girl under 18 with multiple sclerosis.

This clonotype was observed a few times. This rearrangement joins TRBV7-3 to TRBJ2-7, with D tentatively TRBD1 (5 bases). The CDR3 is 14 residues long. Trimming removed 0 bases at V and 4 bases at J, with 10 bases between. Germline V gene sequence: CDR1 SGHTA, CDR2 FQGTGA. The CDR3 region is CASSLTGAGYEQYF. The CDR3 bases are TGTGCCAGCAGCTTAACAGGGGCTGGGTACGAGCAGTACTTC.

The rearrangement links TRBV20-1 to TRBJ2-1, with D perhaps TRBD2 (5 bases). The V end lost 6 bases, the J end lost 3 bases, and 15 bases lay between the germline ends. Germline CDR1 is DFQATT and CDR2 is SNEGSKA (reference sequence). The CDR3 extends over 14 amino acids. CDR3 DNA: TGCAGTGCGGCCTGGAGCGGATACTACAATGAGCAGTTCTTC. It encodes CSAAWSGYYNEQFF.